Listed here is a single TCR beta chain. Its antigen is undetermined. All of the isolated RNA was reverse transcribed, so expressed TCRB transcripts were sequenced. Produced via immunoSEQ multiplex PCR; TCRdb's table is partial and in-frame only. The sample includes 250,000 to 300,000 clones, 20% to 25% of them seen just once. This entry is derived from a study of beta chain features in type 1 diabetes. Study-level findings and limits: Shortening of TCRB CDR3s, moderate but significant, appeared in all four CD4+ subsets of Type 1 diabetes patients. In type 1 diabetes patients, VDJ junctions had fewer insertions; deletions at these junctions were more frequent. Researchers reported that naive, central memory and Treg TCRB repertoires appeared more similar in patients than in healthy donors.

V lost 3 bases to trimming and J lost 7 bases; unmatched junction nucleotides: 2. The CDR3 length is 13 residues. CDR1 and CDR2 from the germline V gene are MNHEY and SMNVEV (reference sequence). The source material was naive CD4+ T cells from blood. This TCR was sampled from a woman aged 30 to 39 with type 1 diabetes. This chain joins TRBV27 and TRBJ2-5; TRBD2 aligns across 10 bases. The CDR3 nucleotides are TGTGCCAGCAGTTTTTCTAGCGGGGGGACCCAGTACTTC. This codes for CASSFSSGGTQYF.